The rows below give T cell receptor beta chains drawn from one sample of a study of T cells in Graves' hyperthyroidism and ophthalmopathy. From the multiplex PCR reads, TCRdb called clonotypes with MiXCR, one entry per CDR3 protein. This sample yields 200,000 to 250,000 distinct CDR3 sequences, of which about 15% are seen a single time; around 30% belongs to the top ten. The sequenced material came from blood. The receptors were sampled from a woman under 30 with Graves' ophthalmopathy. The CDR3 runs from the conserved cysteine through the conserved F or W. The D gene is left open where the match is weak. Expanded clones are given a class, and other clones once, few, many or no size at all.

TRBJ2-1,TRBV9,few,.,TGTGCCAGCAGCGCCCCGACTTCTAGAATCCCACAGTCAGACAATGAGCAGTTCTTC,CASSAPTSRIPQSDNEQFF
TRBJ2-7,TRBV28,many,TRBD2,TGTGCCAGCAGTCTACGACTAGCGGGGACCTACGAGCAGTACTTC,CASSLRLAGTYEQYF
TRBJ1-6,TRBV30,few,.,TGTGCCTGGAGTCACGCAGGGCAGTATTCGGGGGATTCACCCCTCCACTTT,CAWSHAGQYSGDSPLHF
TRBJ1-1,TRBV5-1,many,.,TGCGCCAGCAGCCCCTCGGGGAGGGGAACTGAAGCTTTCTTT,CASSPSGRGTEAFF
TRBJ1-6,TRBV28,many,.,TGTGCCAGCAGAGTCAGAAGCTCCTATAATTCACCCCTCCACTTT,CASRVRSSYNSPLHF
TRBJ2-3,TRBV9,.,TRBD1,TGTGCCAGCAGCGCTGCCGGGACAGGGGCCACAGATACGCAGTATTTT,CASSAAGTGATDTQYF
TRBJ2-2,TRBV20-1,many,.,TGCAGTGCTAGACCCCCGGGACCTTTCGGGGAGCTGTTTTTT,CSARPPGPFGELFF
TRBJ2-3,TRBV4-2,many,TRBD2,TGTGCCAGCAGCCCCGGCCTAGCGGACCCCACAGATACGCAGTATTTT,CASSPGLADPTDTQYF
TRBJ1-1,TRBV20-1,.,TRBD1,TGCAGTGCAATCCCAGACAGGGTTCGCACTGAAGCTTTCTTT,CSAIPDRVRTEAFF
TRBJ2-1,TRBV19,few,TRBD2,TGTGCCAGTAGTAGCGGGAGGAACTCCTACAATGAGCAGTTCTTC,CASSSGRNSYNEQFF
TRBJ2-7,TRBV4-1,.,TRBD2,TGCGCCAGCAGCCTAGCGCCCCATGGGACTAGCGGGGGGGACGAGCAGTACTTC,CASSLAPHGTSGGDEQYF
TRBJ1-2,TRBV6-1,many,.,TGTGCCAGCAGTGAAAGGACGGCCCTCTATGGCTACACCTTC,CASSERTALYGYTF
TRBJ2-5,TRBV27,many,TRBD1,TGTGCCAGCAGAAGCTACAGGGGAACGCAAGAGACCCAGTACTTC,CASRSYRGTQETQYF
TRBJ1-5,TRBV19,many,TRBD1,TGTGCCAGTAGTCCACAGGGGCGCAATCAGCCCCAGCATTTT,CASSPQGRNQPQHF
TRBJ2-7,TRBV3-1,.,.,TGTGCCAGCAGCCATGCGGGACTGGGCGAGCAGTACTTC,CASSHAGLGEQYF
TRBJ2-5,TRBV6-1,many,.,TGTGCCAGCAGTGACTGGGTGGAGTACCAAGAGACCCAGTACTTC,CASSDWVEYQETQYF
TRBJ2-1,TRBV7-9,many,.,TGTGCCAGCAGCTCCCGCTTAGACAGCAGCTCCTACAATGAGCAGTTCTTC,CASSSRLDSSSYNEQFF
TRBJ2-1,TRBV14,many,TRBD2,TGTGCCAGCAGCCAAGTTGCCGGGACTAACAATGAGCAGTTCTTC,CASSQVAGTNNEQFF
TRBJ2-6,TRBV7-6,few,.,TGTGCCAGCAGTCTGGGGCTCTCTGGGGCCAACGTCCTGACTTTC,CASSLGLSGANVLTF
TRBJ1-5,TRBV24-1,many,.,TGTGCCACCAGTTCAGGCGGCATTGGTCAGCCCCAGCATTTT,CATSSGGIGQPQHF
TRBJ1-2,TRBV28,many,.,TGTGCCAGCAGTTCGGGCAACTATGGCTACACCTTC,CASSSGNYGYTF
TRBJ2-5,TRBV20-1,many,.,TGCAGTGCTAGAGTAGCAACCGAAGAGACCCAGTACTTC,CSARVATEETQYF
TRBJ2-1,TRBV7-3,many,.,TGTGCCAGCAGCATCGACACCTCTAGTGTGCAGTTCTTC,CASSIDTSSVQFF
TRBJ1-1,TRBV7-8,many,TRBD1,TGTGCCAGCAGCGCGGGACAGGGGGTTATGAACACTGAAGCTTTCTTT,CASSAGQGVMNTEAFF
TRBJ2-1,TRBV5-1,many,TRBD2,TGCGCCAGCAGCTTAATACTAGCGGGAGTTCTGAATGAGCAGTTCTTC,CASSLILAGVLNEQFF
TRBJ2-7,TRBV20-1,few,.,TGCAGTGCTAGAGGTCTAGGGGGCGAGCAGTACTTC,CSARGLGGEQYF
TRBJ2-7,TRBV9,.,TRBD2,TGTGCCAGCAGCGTGGGACTAGCGGGAGGGCCGGTCTCCGAGCAGTACTTC,CASSVGLAGGPVSEQYF
TRBJ1-2,TRBV13,many,.,TGTGCCAGCAGCATCCAGGCGGAGGAGAGAAACTATGGCTACACCTTC,CASSIQAEERNYGYTF
TRBJ1-1,TRBV15,.,.,TGTGCCACCAGCAGAGATTTCACCAACACTGAAGCTTTCTTT,CATSRDFTNTEAFF
TRBJ2-7,TRBV7-2,.,.,TGCGCCAGCAGCCAAGATTGGGGGGCGGAAGTTTACGAGCAGTACTTC,CASSQDWGAEVYEQYF
TRBJ2-1,TRBV9,many,TRBD2,TGTGCCAGCAGGGGACTAGCGGGGAATGAGCAGTTCTTC,CASRGLAGNEQFF
TRBJ1-2,TRBV4-3,many,.,TGCGCCAGCAGCCAAGATCTTCACGGAAACTATGGCTACACCTTC,CASSQDLHGNYGYTF
TRBJ2-4,TRBV28,.,.,TGTGCCAGCAGCTCCAGACCCGGCGGGGCTAAAAACATTCAGTACTTC,CASSSRPGGAKNIQYF
TRBJ1-1,TRBV5-8,many,.,TGTGCCAGCAGCCAAGCAGATGAAGCTTTCTTT,CASSQADEAFF
TRBJ2-7,TRBV4-1,many,TRBD2,TGCGCCAGCAGCCAAACTAGCGGGGGTATAGCATACGAGCAGTACTTC,CASSQTSGGIAYEQYF
TRBJ2-3,TRBV2,many,TRBD2,TGTGCCAGCAGTGATGGACTAGCGGGGGGGACAGATACGCAGTATTTT,CASSDGLAGGTDTQYF
TRBJ1-2,TRBV7-9,few,.,TGTGCCAGCAGCTTCCCCGGGGTTCAAAACTATGGCTACACCTTC,CASSFPGVQNYGYTF
TRBJ2-3,TRBV10-1,.,TRBD2,TGCGCCAGCTCCGGGACTAGCGTCACAGATACGCAGTATTTT,CASSGTSVTDTQYF
TRBJ2-1,TRBV7-3,many,.,TGTAGGTCACGGTTTTACCCTCACAATGAGCAGTTCTTC,CRSRFYPHNEQFF
TRBJ2-5,TRBV7-7,many,.,TGTGCTAGCAGCTTTACGACAGGCGTCTTAGAGACCCAGTACTTC,CASSFTTGVLETQYF
TRBJ2-2,TRBV18,many,.,TGTGCCAGCTCACCAAAGATAGGGAACACCGGGGAGCTGTTTTTT,CASSPKIGNTGELFF
TRBJ1-1,TRBV7-6,.,.,TGTGCCAGCAGCTTAGGTTTAGGAGTATCGGACACTGAAGCTTTCTTT,CASSLGLGVSDTEAFF
TRBJ2-1,TRBV19,.,.,TGTGCCAGTCGGGACAAGACATACAATGAGCAGTTCTTC,CASRDKTYNEQFF
TRBJ1-5,TRBV30,many,.,TGTGCCTGGGGACCAGAGATTAGCAATCAGCCCCAGCATTTT,CAWGPEISNQPQHF
TRBJ2-7,TRBV14,few,.,TGTGCCAGCGGCCTCCGGGGATATTCCTACGAGCAGTACTTC,CASGLRGYSYEQYF